This entry describes one TCR beta chain. The source of the sample is a study of preoperative IRX-2 immunotherapy in early breast cancer. Germline V gives CDR1 LNHDA, CDR2 SQIVND (reference sequence). The CDR3 consists of 16 residues. V lost 6 bases, J lost 0 bases, and 15 bases lay in between. Treatment specified: preoperative locoregional IRX-2 cytokine immunotherapy. Samples came from a phase Ib trial of preoperative locoregional IRX-2 cytokine immunotherapy. Sequencing was performed with immunoSEQ multiplex PCR; in TCRdb, only in-frame clones are kept and a portion is missing. The sample has some 59,000 clones, roughly 94% seen once.

The sequence derives from a human donor with breast cancer. The material was obtained from a patient treated with IRX-2 immunotherapy. This chain connects TRBV19 to TRBJ1-5; D gene ambiguous. CDR3 in DNA: TGTGCCAGTAGGATCGGCCCCCAATATAGCAATCAGCCCCAGCATTTT. Translating gives CASRIGPQYSNQPQHF. The variable domain in full, with the rest retrieved from reference TRBV19 and TRBJ1-5, is DGGITQSPKYLFRKEGQNVTLSCEQNLNHDAMYWYRQDPGQGLRLIYYSQIVNDFQKGDIAEGYSVSREKKESFPLTVTSAQKNPTAFYLCASRIGPQYSNQPQHFGDGTRLSIL.